One and the same sample provided the 25 T cell receptor beta chains below, sequenced in a study of shared clonotypes between healthy human individuals. Assay used: immunoSEQ multiplex PCR; TCRdb lists only in-frame clones, some missing. The repertoire holds about 2.5 million clones, roughly 92% seen once, with approximately 0.4% in the top ten. What was sequenced was naive CD4+ T cells from PBMCs. Subset in this sample: CD45RA+ positively selected. Receptors were obtained from a man aged 18 to 30 in good health. Some clones in this sample may be carry-over from other donors' samples.

The rearrangement joins TRBV10-1 to TRBJ2-3, with no clear D. The V gene's germline CDR1 is WNHNN and CDR2 SYGVQD (reference sequence). This CDR3 is 14 amino acids long. V gave up 4 bases and J gave up 6 bases, with 14 bases separating them. The CDR3 DNA reads as TGCGCCAGCAGTGGAGCCAGCCTTCGGGATACGCAGTATTTT. Translation: CASSGASLRDTQYF.

CDR3 residues: CASSPRQNIPSNYGYTF. DNA for the CDR3: TGTGCCAGCTCACCAAGGCAGAACATACCCTCTAACTATGGCTACACCTTC. The J gene is TRBJ1-2, the V gene TRBV18; no reliable D call. The V end lost 2 bases, the J end lost 0 bases, and 16 bases lay between the germline ends. Germline V gene lookup returns CDR1 KGHSH and CDR2 LQKENI. This CDR3 spans 17 amino acids.

As concerns this clone: The same CDR3 also results from other DNA sequences found in this sample. The V call is TRBV15, the J call TRBJ1-1, with 7 bases fitting TRBD1. The CDR3 contains 14 residues. Germline V gene data show CDR1 as LNHNV and CDR2 as YYDKDF (reference sequence). V dropped 1 base and J dropped 4; count of bases not matched to a gene: 3. The CDR3 nucleotides read TGTGCCACCAGCAGAGTCAGGGGGTCCACTGAAGCTTTCTTT. Its translation is CATSRVRGSTEAFF.

Details on this clone: The sample carries other DNA sequences with the same CDR3. This chain links TRBV27 with TRBJ2-5; D is perhaps TRBD2 (6 bases). Germline assignment: CDR1 MNHEY and CDR2 SMNVEV (reference sequence). CDR3 size: 13 residues. V lost 2 bases to trimming and J lost 5 bases, with 9 bases between them. CDR3 bases: TGTGCCAGCAGTTTACCTGGGAGGGAGACCCAGTACTTC. Translation: CASSLPGRETQYF.

There are a few counts of this clone. J is TRBJ1-1 and V is TRBV30; D might be TRBD1 (6 bases). The CDR3 is 11 amino acids. V shed 6 bases and J shed 11 bases, with 16 bases lying between them. Germline CDR1 is GTSNPN and CDR2 is SVGIG (reference sequence). This CDR3 reads CACLTGPGAFF. The CDR3, as DNA: TGTGCCTGCTTGACAGGCCCTGGCGCTTTCTTT.

The J gene is TRBJ1-1, the V gene TRBV7-9; D gene ambiguous. Looked up from germline, CDR1 is SEHNR and CDR2 is FQNEAQ (reference sequence). Trimming shortened V by 5 bases and J by 1 base, and 11 bases separated the two germline ends. The CDR3 has 14 amino acids. CDR3: CASSRRAGNTEAFF. For the CDR3, the DNA is TGTGCCAGCAGCCGGAGGGCAGGGAACACTGAAGCTTTCTTT.

CDR3 sequence: CASSRPGQGYGTGELFF. In DNA form, the CDR3 reads TGTGCCAGTAGTAGACCGGGACAGGGATATGGGACCGGGGAGCTGTTTTTT. The chain couples TRBV19 to TRBJ2-2, with 9 bases that match TRBD1. J gave up 5 bases and V 4 bases, and 11 bases lay outside the gene matches. Germline CDR1 is LNHDA and CDR2 is SQIVND (reference sequence). This CDR3 is built from 17 residues.

The chain couples TRBV28 to TRBJ2-1; D may be TRBD2 (6 bases). Germline values: CDR1 MDHEN, CDR2 SYDVKM. V dropped 6 bases and J dropped 1 base, with 19 bases sitting between them. The CDR3 totals 17 residues. This CDR3 reads CASRGWGTGGSYNEQFF. The DNA of the CDR3 is TGTGCCAGCAGGGGATGGGGGACCGGAGGGTCCTACAATGAGCAGTTCTTC. The complete variable domain, with remaining parts taken from reference TRBV28 and TRBJ2-1, reads DVKVTQSSRYLVKRTGEKVFLECVQDMDHENMFWYRQDPGLGLRLIYFSYDVKMKEKGDIPEGYSVSREKKERFSLILESASTNQTSMYLCASRGWGTGGSYNEQFFGPGTRLTVL.

This clone was counted a few times. The chain joins TRBV28 to TRBJ1-1; D unclear. The V gene lost 6 bases and the J gene lost 6 bases, with 8 bases spanning the gap. Germline CDR1 is MDHEN and CDR2 is SYDVKM. This CDR3 region has 11 residues. Here the CDR3 DNA reads TGTGCCAGCAGGGATGGGTCTGAAGCTTTCTTT. Translating gives CASRDGSEAFF.

This chain connects TRBV7-9 to TRBJ1-2, with a tentative D call TRBD1 (5 bases). The CDR3 has 14 residues. V was shortened by 5 bases and J by 4 bases, with 14 bases between the two germline ends. The V gene's germline CDR1 is SEHNR and CDR2 FQNEAQ (reference sequence). The chain's CDR3 is CASSSRDGLYGYTF. In DNA form, the CDR3 reads TGTGCCAGCAGCAGCCGGGACGGACTCTATGGCTACACCTTC.

The CDR3 bases are TGTGCCAGCAGCCGGGACAGGGGATCCTACAATGAGCAGTTCTTC. Residues: CASSRDRGSYNEQFF. V is TRBV2 and J is TRBJ2-1, with TRBD1 matching 10 bases. V lost 6 bases and J lost 1; bases outside the gene matches: 3. Germline V gene lookup returns CDR1 SNHLY and CDR2 FYNNEI. The CDR3 covers 15 residues.

This sequence joins TRBV6-5 and TRBJ2-7; tentative D call: TRBD2 (6 bases). The CDR3 consists of 15 residues. Germline V gene sequence: CDR1 MNHEY, CDR2 SVGAGI. V lost 1 base and J 4 bases, leaving 14 bases between the germline ends. CDR3 in amino acids: CASSYLAGAGYEQYF. The CDR3 bases are TGTGCCAGCAGTTACTTGGCAGGCGCGGGATACGAGCAGTACTTC.

This rearrangement joins TRBV28 to TRBJ1-5; no firm D call. Germline V gives CDR1 MDHEN, CDR2 SYDVKM. CDR3 length: 12 amino acids. Trimming left V 5 bases short and J 5 bases short, with 7 bases between. CDR3 amino acids: CASSRTDQPQHF. For the CDR3, the DNA is TGTGCCAGCAGTCGGACTGATCAGCCCCAGCATTTT.

The chain is built from TRBV7-9 and TRBJ2-5; D possibly uses TRBD1 or TRBD2 (5 bases each). The CDR3 spans 15 residues. V lost 1 base and J 1 base, leaving 10 bases between the germline ends. The germline V gene has CDR1 SEHNR and CDR2 FQNEAQ (reference sequence). Here the CDR3 reads CASSLVAGSQETQYF. The CDR3 DNA is TGTGCCAGCAGCTTAGTCGCAGGGAGCCAAGAGACCCAGTACTTC.

The chain employs TRBV5-5 and TRBJ2-5; D is perhaps TRBD1 (6 bases). The CDR3 loop spans 15 amino acids. V was trimmed by 3 bases and J by 0 bases, leaving 12 bases between them. The germline gives CDR1 SGHKS, CDR2 YYEKEE (reference sequence). The CDR3 loop reads CASSYAWTDQETQYF. The CDR3 bases are TGTGCCAGCAGCTACGCCTGGACAGACCAAGAGACCCAGTACTTC.

The chain combines TRBV27 with TRBJ1-2, with 7 nucleotides matching TRBD1. V dropped 6 bases and J dropped 2; count of bases not matched to a gene: 6. The V gene's germline CDR1 is MNHEY and CDR2 SMNVEV (reference sequence). The CDR3 is 14 amino acids. The CDR3 DNA sequence: TGTGCCAGCAGGGAACAGGGGACGAACTATGGCTACACCTTC. It translates to CASREQGTNYGYTF.

V gene TRBV9 combines with J gene TRBJ2-1; D not certain. The V end lost 3 bases, the J end lost 1 base, and 14 bases lay between the germline ends. Germline V gene data show CDR1 as SGDLS and CDR2 as YYNGEE. The CDR3 is 16 amino acids. The CDR3 is CASSADSGVSYNEQFF. In DNA, the CDR3 is TGTGCCAGCAGCGCAGACTCGGGTGTTTCCTACAATGAGCAGTTCTTC.

V gene TRBV28 combines with J gene TRBJ1-2; D gene unclear. In germline, CDR1 is MDHEN, CDR2 SYDVKM. This CDR3 region has 15 residues. The V end was cut by 2 bases, the J end by 0 bases, with 10 bases between. The DNA of the CDR3 is TGTGCCAGCAGTTTAATCGGGCCAGCTAACTATGGCTACACCTTC. Its protein is CASSLIGPANYGYTF.

The chain joins TRBV11-2 to TRBJ2-7; D possibly uses TRBD1 or TRBD2 (5 bases each). CDR1 SGHAT and CDR2 FQNNGV come from the germline V gene. CDR3 size: 14 residues. Deletions cut 4 bases from V and 2 bases from J, with 12 bases between. DNA of the CDR3: TGTGCCAGCAGCTCCCGGGACGGAACCTACGAGCAGTACTTC. It is translated as CASSSRDGTYEQYF.

The rearrangement joins TRBV7-8 to TRBJ2-7, with 13 bases lining up with TRBD2. Trimming at V came to 6 bases and at J to 5 bases, leaving 4 bases not matched to a gene. CDR1 and CDR2 from the germline V gene are SGHVS and FQNEAQ. The CDR3 loop spans 14 amino acids. CDR3 protein: CASSRGTSGDEQYF. CDR3 nucleotides: TGTGCCAGCAGTCGCGGGACTAGCGGGGACGAGCAGTACTTC. Full variable domain (missing parts from reference TRBV7-8 and TRBJ2-7): GAGVSQSPRYKVAKRGQDVALRCDPISGHVSLFWYQQALGQGPEFLTYFQNEAQLDKSGLPSDRFFAERPEGSVSTLKIQRTQQEDSAVYLCASSRGTSGDEQYFGPGTRLTVT.

The chain joins TRBV7-6 to TRBJ2-2; TRBD2 aligns across 13 bases. Unmatched junction bases numbered 8, after V lost 0 bases and J lost 4 bases. Per germline, CDR1 SGHVS and CDR2 FNYEAQ. This CDR3 has 19 amino acids. The CDR3 coding sequence is TGTGCCAGCAGCTTAGCGCCCTATACTAGCGGGAGGGCCACCGGGGAGCTGTTTTTT. Translating gives CASSLAPYTSGRATGELFF.

The J gene is TRBJ1-3, the V gene TRBV18; TRBD1 might be the D (5 bases). The CDR3 has 17 residues. Germline CDR1 is KGHSH and CDR2 is LQKENI. Trimming pared 1 base from V and 0 bases from J, leaving 13 bases between. The CDR3 DNA is TGTGCCAGCTCACCACAACGGACATTAACCTCTGGAAACACCATATATTTT. Its translation is CASSPQRTLTSGNTIYF.

As for this clone: This sample also contains other DNA sequences that code for the same CDR3. The chain joins TRBV4-1 to TRBJ2-3; D tentatively fits TRBD1 or TRBD2 (5 bases each). The CDR3 runs 14 residues. CDR1 and CDR2 from the germline V gene are MGHRA and YSYEKL. Deletions cut 1 base from V and 3 bases from J, with 8 bases between. The CDR3 sequence: CASSQGDRTDTQYF. The CDR3 DNA is TGCGCCAGCAGCCAAGGGGACCGAACAGATACGCAGTATTTT.

CDR3 region: CASRGLGNQPQHF. The DNA of the CDR3 is TGTGCCAGCAGAGGGTTAGGCAATCAGCCCCAGCATTTT. V usage is TRBV27 and J usage is TRBJ1-5; no clear D. The CDR3 spans 13 residues. Germline lookup yields CDR1 MNHEY and CDR2 SMNVEV (reference sequence). V lost 6 bases and J lost 2, with 8 bases in between.

The J gene is TRBJ1-3, the V gene TRBV4-1; 7 nucleotides line up with TRBD1. Germline V gene sequence: CDR1 MGHRA, CDR2 YSYEKL. This CDR3 has 17 amino acids. V was clipped by 0 bases and J by 9 bases; unmatched bases: 14. CDR3 residues: CASSQDAGGRGKGTIYF. The CDR3 DNA is TGCGCCAGCAGCCAAGATGCCGGGGGCAGGGGGAAGGGCACCATATATTTT.